This T cell receptor (beta chain) was retrieved from a study of blood T cell repertoires in COVID-19. Study in general: Sites across the United States, Italy and Spain contributed samples from acute and convalescent COVID-19. T cells, B-cell-depleted T cells, or PBMCs supplied cDNA or gDNA.

Per germline, CDR1 SGHRS and CDR2 YFSETQ. The CDR3 loop spans 14 amino acids. Trimming removed 2 bases from V and 3 bases from J; junction bases left unmatched: 1. To note about this clone: Other DNA sequences in this sample translate to the same CDR3.

The authors' processing: Reference gene primers were amplified, and this amplification served to estimate nucleated cell counts. Libraries were prepared by immunoSEQ multiplex PCR; TCRdb keeps only in-frame clonotypes and omits some of them. The V and J calls and clone size are taken from that table; D and trimming were inferred from the DNA. The sample contains about 230,000 clones, around 80% of which appear only once. V gene TRBV5-1 combines with J gene TRBJ2-7, with 11 bases fitting TRBD1. This sequence was found in a middle-aged woman who had recovered from COVID-19. What was sequenced was peripheral blood. The CDR3 DNA reads TGCGCCAGCAGCTTTGGGACAGGGGGCTACGAGCAGTACTTC. Translated, it gives CASSFGTGGYEQYF.